The T cell receptor (beta chain) described here comes from a study of T cell repertoires in cytomegalovirus infection. Findings and limits, study-wide: HLA-C-restricted CMV-specific TCR beta clonotypes were dominant in the ex vivo response.

The germline gives CDR1 SGHVS, CDR2 FNYEAQ. V lost 5 bases and J 7 bases, leaving 15 bases between the germline ends. The length of the CDR3 is 14 residues. Ten or more counts support this clonotype. Its target is not known. MiXCR, applied by TCRdb to the reads, yields one record per CDR3 protein. The table includes about 350,000 distinct CDR3 sequences, just under 35% detected once. This receptor was taken from a human donor in good health (CMV status not recorded). Some clones in this sample may be carry-over from other donors' samples. The chain uses TRBV7-6 and TRBJ2-1, with D hard to call. The source was cultured PBMCs, collected from culture after CMV antigen stimulation. CDR3 nucleotides: TGTGCCAGCAGCGCCAGCCCAGTGGGGAATGAGCAGTTCTTC. This codes for CASSASPVGNEQFF.